The T cell receptor beta chain described here comes from a study of T cell changes during pregnancy in multiple sclerosis (dated by TCRdb to about 2019). General notes on the study: The study looked at changes in the T cell repertoire across pregnancy in women with multiple sclerosis.

The CDR3, from cysteine to phenylalanine, totals 14 residues. CDR3 DNA is the only sequence kept; it has 42 bases, read in frame from the first base. V is reduced by 5 bases and J by 10 bases, leaving a spacing of 15 bases between them. From the germline V gene (reference sequence), CDR1 is PRHDT and CDR2 is FYEKMQ. This clone was picked up one time. Its recognized antigen is unknown. Base qualities are missing; no much larger clone stands one base away. Libraries came from the immunoSEQ multiplex PCR assay. TCRdb took this table from immuneACCESS and kept in-frame rearrangements with V and J called. Such tables lack part of the clones; where checked against another copy, unresolved V genes explain under half of the gap, and the rest is unexplained. The table for this sample lists about 44,000 clones; approximately 96% of them were counted only once. The biggest ten clones account for over 0.8% of the sample.

This sequence originates from a female donor with multiple sclerosis, enrolled in a pregnancy study. The chain employs TRBV13 and TRBJ1-6; a weak D assignment points to TRBD1 (6 bases agree). The sample here was peripheral blood, taken in the second trimester of pregnancy. The DNA reads as follows: TGTGCCAGCAGCCCTAGGGGGATAGGGTCACCCCTCCACTTT. This translates into CASSPRGIGSPLHF.